This TCR beta chain was identified in a study of early T cells in non-severe SARS-CoV-2 infection. Ten or more counts support this clonotype. The V end was cut by 0 bases, the J end by 5 bases, with 11 bases between. The germline CDR1 and CDR2 sequences are PRHDT and FYEKMQ (reference sequence). The CDR3 totals 14 residues. As part of library construction, unique molecular identifiers were attached to individual cDNA molecules. Via MiXCR, TCRdb re-called the 5' RACE reads, giving one row per CDR3 protein. Of approximately 30,000 distinct CDR3 sequences in the sample, roughly 5% were seen once. This clonotype originated in an adult who was a healthcare worker with PCR-confirmed SARS-CoV-2 infection or an uninfected control (not recorded which). This chain joins TRBV13 and TRBJ2-7; the D gene is possibly TRBD2 (5 bases). Sample: whole blood. DNA of the CDR3: TGTGCCAGCAGCTTAGGCGCTAGCTACCACGAGCAGTACTTC. It encodes CASSLGASYHEQYF. The whole variable domain, filled in from reference TRBV13 and TRBJ2-7, reads AAGVIQSPRHLIKEKRETATLKCYPIPRHDTVYWYQQGPGQDPQFLISFYEKMQSDKGSIPDRFSAQQFSDYHSELNMSSLELGDSALYFCASSLGASYHEQYFGPGTRLTVT.